This T cell receptor beta chain is drawn from a study of OX40 agonist ivuxolimab in advanced cancers. Study outcomes and limitations: Partial responders at 0.1-3.0 mg/kg had among the lowest clonal expansion.

The repertoire was sequenced with immunoSEQ multiplex PCR; TCRdb's copy has only in-frame clones and lacks some. The repertoire has approximately 94,000 clones, around 93% of them found once; the top ten carry roughly 0.56%. With regard to this clone: Its antigen is not known.

Germline CDR1 is SNHLY and CDR2 is FYNNEI. V dropped 1 base and J dropped 3; count of bases not matched to a gene: 2. The CDR3 totals 14 residues. This receptor was obtained from an adult with an advanced solid tumor such as melanoma, head and neck, liver or kidney cancer. The chain carries TRBV2 and TRBJ1-1; 7 bases are a match to TRBD1. Sequenced material: CD4+ or CD8+ T cells sorted from blood, taken in a trial of the OX40 agonist ivuxolimab. Here the CDR3 DNA reads TGTGCCAGCAGTGAAGGGACAGGCTACACTGAAGCTTTCTTT. Residues: CASSEGTGYTEAFF.